These 29 T cell receptor beta chains came from one sample sequenced in a study of CD8 T cells in Susac syndrome (dated by TCRdb to about 2019). The library came from the immunoSEQ multiplex PCR assay. RNA was extracted with the RNeasy kit and about 0.5 to 1 ug was reverse transcribed using random hexamers. TCRdb reprocessed the public reads (quality trimming at Q25 with fastp, clone calling with MiXCR) and kept in-frame beta chains. Rows with a matching CDR3 protein are joined into one entry that keeps the most common DNA and genes. Here the sample has approximately 220,000 distinct CDR3 sequences; 80% to 95% occur a single time. The ten most abundant clones make up approximately 0.13% of the sample. The source material was CD8+ T cells from PBMCs. These TCRs come from a human donor with multiple sclerosis.

The chain couples TRBV5-6 to TRBJ1-1; no definite D call. V was clipped by 4 bases and J by 8 bases, with 15 bases between them. The germline V gene encodes CDR1 SGHDT and CDR2 YYEEEE. The CDR3 spans 13 residues. This chain's CDR3 is CASSPDPAEEAFF. In nucleotides, the CDR3 is TGTGCCAGCAGCCCGGACCCGGCAGAAGAAGCTTTCTTT.

This chain connects TRBV9 to TRBJ2-1; a possible D gene is TRBD2 (5 bases). Trimming stripped 5 bases from V and 0 bases from J, with 9 bases between. Germline V gene data show CDR1 as SGDLS and CDR2 as YYNGEE. The CDR3 runs to 14 residues. The CDR3 loop is CASSPSPSYNEQFF. As DNA, the CDR3 is TGTGCCAGCAGTCCTAGCCCCTCCTACAATGAGCAGTTCTTC.

The chain links TRBV14 to TRBJ1-4; 9 bases map to TRBD1. This CDR3 spans 15 amino acids. Germline V gives CDR1 SGHDN, CDR2 FVKESK. V was clipped by 4 bases and J by 8 bases; unmatched bases: 8. The CDR3: CASSPDRGVYEKLFF. The CDR3 region has the DNA TGTGCCAGCAGCCCGGACAGGGGAGTTTACGAAAAACTGTTTTTT.

The V gene is TRBV7-9, the J gene TRBJ2-2; possibly TRBD1 for D (7 bases). CDR3 size: 15 residues. The germline V gene encodes CDR1 SEHNR and CDR2 FQNEAQ (reference sequence). Trimming cost V 5 bases and J 5 bases, with 15 bases left between them. The CDR3 sequence: CASSVYRGGTGELFF. CDR3 DNA sequence: TGTGCCAGCAGCGTCTACAGGGGAGGTACCGGGGAGCTGTTTTTT.

This rearrangement joins TRBV6-1 to TRBJ1-4, with D unclear. V lost 5 bases, J lost 12 bases, and 16 bases lay in between. Germline loops: CDR1 MNHNS, CDR2 SASEGT. The CDR3 covers 13 residues. CDR3 residues: CASSQDDVAELFF. In nucleotides, the CDR3 is TGTGCCAGCAGTCAAGACGACGTGGCGGAACTGTTTTTT.

The chain links TRBV27 to TRBJ1-1; possible D gene TRBD1, 5 bases. V was cut by 6 bases and J by 5 bases, with 10 bases left in between. The CDR3 loop spans 12 amino acids. The V gene's germline CDR1 is MNHEY and CDR2 SMNVEV (reference sequence). The CDR3 sequence: CASRGPGTEAFF. The CDR3 coding sequence is TGTGCCAGCAGGGGGCCAGGGACTGAAGCTTTCTTT.

The chain combines TRBV4-3 with TRBJ2-1; 7 nucleotides line up with TRBD2. The germline CDR1 and CDR2 sequences are LGHNA and YSLEER. After removal of 1 base from V and 6 bases from J, the junction contained 6 bases not matched to a gene. This CDR3 has 15 residues. The CDR3, as DNA: TGCGCCAGCAGCCAAGCCATGAGCGGGGTCAATGAGCAGTTCTTC. It encodes CASSQAMSGVNEQFF.

The V and J genes are TRBV29-1 and TRBJ1-2, with D possibly matching TRBD1 (5 bases). The CDR3 is 14 amino acids. Germline lookup yields CDR1 SQVTM and CDR2 ANQGSEA. Between the trimmed V and J ends, which lost 8 bases and 0 bases, there was a span of 16 bases. CDR3 sequence reads: CSIEGQEANYGYTF. DNA for the CDR3: TGCAGCATCGAGGGGCAGGAAGCTAACTATGGCTACACCTTC.

DNA for the CDR3: TGTGCCAGCAGTGATCATGACCTTAGCTCCTACAATGAGCAGTTCTTC. Residues: CASSDHDLSSYNEQFF. V and J are TRBV12-3 or TRBV12-4 and TRBJ2-1, with D hard to call. V was trimmed by 5 bases and J by 0 bases, leaving 14 bases between them. CDR3 length: 16 residues.

The gene calls are TRBV30 and TRBJ1-1, with D possibly TRBD1 on 5 matching bases. The CDR3 spans 13 residues. Germline V lookup: CDR1 GTSNPN, CDR2 SVGIG (reference sequence). Trimming took 1 base from V and 5 from J, leaving 11 bases between them. This CDR3 is CAWSDPRGTEAFF. CDR3 coding DNA: TGTGCCTGGAGTGATCCCCGGGGGACTGAAGCTTTCTTT.

The V gene is TRBV9, the J gene TRBJ1-1, with a possible D match to TRBD1 (6 bases). This CDR3 comprises 15 residues. Germline values: CDR1 SGDLS, CDR2 YYNGEE. V lost 4 bases, J lost 1 base, and 14 bases lay in between. CDR3 sequence (DNA): TGTGCCAGCAGCTTCTCCACAGGGACGAACACTGAAGCTTTCTTT. Its protein is CASSFSTGTNTEAFF.

The chain carries TRBV4-2 and TRBJ2-5; D possibly corresponds to TRBD1 (5 bases). Germline assignment: CDR1 LGHNA and CDR2 YNFKEQ. This CDR3 is built from 15 residues. V lost 0 bases and J lost 4, with 12 bases in between. The CDR3: CASSQDPGLGETQYF. CDR3 sequence (DNA): TGTGCCAGCAGCCAAGATCCAGGGCTCGGAGAGACCCAGTACTTC.

CDR3 protein: CASSLAPSGTTYEQYF. The CDR3 DNA reads TGTGCCAGCAGCTTGGCACCTAGCGGGACCACCTACGAGCAGTACTTC. The chain combines TRBV5-4 with TRBJ2-7; TRBD2 matches 9 bases. After removal of 0 bases from V and 2 bases from J, the junction contained 6 bases not matched to a gene. The CDR3 is 16 residues long. Germline V gene lookup returns CDR1 SGHNT and CDR2 YYREEE (reference sequence).

The V and J genes are TRBV2 and TRBJ1-1; no reliable D call. Per germline, CDR1 SNHLY and CDR2 FYNNEI. The CDR3 runs 15 residues. V was pared by 0 bases and J by 3 bases, with 11 bases between. The CDR3 reads CASSEATLRHTEAFF. The CDR3 region has the DNA TGTGCCAGCAGTGAAGCTACTCTAAGACACACTGAAGCTTTCTTT.

The table lists this clonotype with a few counts. The V gene is TRBV7-9, the J gene TRBJ2-7; D unresolved. Trimming left V 4 bases short and J 0 bases short, with 10 bases between. The length of the CDR3 is 14 residues. The V gene's germline CDR1 is SEHNR and CDR2 FQNEAQ (reference sequence). Here the CDR3 reads CASSSAESSYEQYF. The CDR3 coding sequence is TGTGCCAGCAGCTCAGCAGAGAGCTCCTACGAGCAGTACTTC.

This clonotype was detected only once. The chain uses TRBV2 and TRBJ2-7, with 8 bases identical to TRBD2. Germline V lookup: CDR1 SNHLY, CDR2 FYNNEI. Unmatched junction bases numbered 20, after V lost 7 bases and J lost 3 bases. The CDR3 sequence is 18 residues long. The CDR3 coding sequence is TGTGCCAGCACTCCCGGGGGGGGAAATCTTCGGGACTTCTACGAGCAGTACTTC. Translated, it gives CASTPGGGNLRDFYEQYF.

The genes are TRBV6-1 and TRBJ2-2, with a weak D call TRBD1 (5 bases). Per germline, CDR1 MNHNS and CDR2 SASEGT. The CDR3 has 15 residues. Between the trimmed V and J ends, which lost 6 bases and 4 bases, there was a span of 15 bases. This CDR3 is CASRKGWGGTGELFF. DNA of the CDR3: TGTGCCAGCAGAAAAGGTTGGGGCGGCACCGGGGAGCTGTTTTTT.

V gene TRBV6-2 or TRBV6-3 combines with J gene TRBJ2-2, with D tentatively TRBD1 (6 bases). The germline V gene encodes CDR1 MNHEY and CDR2 SVGEGT. CDR3 length: 13 residues. Trimming removed 1 base from V and 8 bases from J, with 8 bases in between. The CDR3 loop reads CASSYLDSGELFF. As DNA, the CDR3 is TGTGCCAGCAGTTACTTGGACAGTGGGGAGCTGTTTTTT.

The chain recombines TRBV5-4 with TRBJ2-5, with D perhaps TRBD1 (6 bases). The length of the CDR3 is 16 residues. The germline V and J ends were trimmed by 1 base and 2 bases, with 15 bases remaining between them. Germline-derived CDR1 and CDR2 are SGHNT and YYREEE (reference sequence). CDR3 bases: TGTGCCAGCAGCTTGCCAGGACAGTGGGATCAAGAGACCCAGTACTTC. This translates into CASSLPGQWDQETQYF. Full variable domain (outside the CDR3, taken from reference TRBV5-4 and TRBJ2-5): ETGVTQSPTHLIKTRGQQVTLRCSSQSGHNTVSWYQQALGQGPQFIFQYYREEENGRGNFPPRFSGLQFPNYSSELNVNALELDDSALYLCASSLPGQWDQETQYFGPGTRLLVL.

This chain links TRBV4-1 with TRBJ2-2, with 9 bases matching TRBD1. Losses at the gene ends were 3 bases for V and 7 bases for J; bases not matched to a gene: 6. The CDR3 runs 15 residues. Germline V gene lookup returns CDR1 MGHRA and CDR2 YSYEKL. The CDR3 nucleotides are TGCGCCAGCAGCCAGATGGGACAGGGAGGCGGGGAGCTGTTTTTT. Translated, it gives CASSQMGQGGGELFF.

V is TRBV5-1 and J is TRBJ1-2; no reliable D call. Between the trimmed V and J ends, which lost 3 bases and 3 bases, there was a span of 12 bases. CDR1 and CDR2 from the germline V gene are SGHRS and YFSETQ. CDR3 length: 14 residues. The CDR3 DNA reads TGCGCCAGCAGCTCCGTGAGGGTAGACTATGGCTACACCTTC. The encoded protein is CASSSVRVDYGYTF.

This chain links TRBV12-3 or TRBV12-4 with TRBJ2-2; TRBD2 might be the D (6 bases). Trimming took off 6 bases at V and 6 bases at J, with 17 bases between the two ends. The CDR3 is made up of 15 amino acids. As DNA, the CDR3 is TGTGCCAGCAGCTCCCCGGGACTTGCGGCCGGGGAGCTGTTTTTT. This translates into CASSSPGLAAGELFF.

This clonotype occurred a few times. The chain combines TRBV27 with TRBJ2-7, with a weak D call TRBD2 (5 bases). The CDR3 sequence is 13 residues long. Per germline, CDR1 MNHEY and CDR2 SMNVEV (reference sequence). Trimming cost V 0 bases and J 7 bases, with 10 bases left between them. CDR3 DNA: TGTGCCAGCAGTTTATCGAAATGGACTGAGCAGTACTTC. Encoded protein: CASSLSKWTEQYF.

The chain combines TRBV24-1 with TRBJ2-3, with D possibly matching TRBD2 (6 bases). The ends were cut back, 7 bases at V and 5 bases at J, with 15 bases in the middle. The CDR3 extends over 14 amino acids. CDR1 KGHDR and CDR2 SFDVKD come from the germline V gene. In DNA, the CDR3 is TGTGCCACCAGGCAAGGGACCGGGGGAGATACGCAGTATTTT. Translated, it gives CATRQGTGGDTQYF.

This chain connects TRBV7-9 to TRBJ1-4; 9 bases fit TRBD1. The CDR3 runs to 15 residues. Germline V gene lookup returns CDR1 SEHNR and CDR2 FQNEAQ (reference sequence). J gave up 1 base and V 5 bases, and 2 bases lay outside the gene matches. The CDR3 DNA is TGTGCCAGCAGCACGGGACAGGGAACTAATGAAAAACTGTTTTTT. The encoded protein is CASSTGQGTNEKLFF.

Here the CDR3 DNA reads TGTGCCAGCAGCCAAGATATGGGGCAGCCTGAAGCTTTCTTT. Its translation: CASSQDMGQPEAFF. The V and J genes are TRBV3-1 and TRBJ1-1; tentatively, D is TRBD1 (5 bases). The CDR3 runs to 14 residues. The V end was cut by 0 bases, the J end by 6 bases, with 11 bases between. Germline-derived CDR1 and CDR2 are LGHDT and YNNKEL (reference sequence).

The chain carries TRBV19 and TRBJ1-5, with TRBD1 matching 10 bases. Germline V gives CDR1 LNHDA, CDR2 SQIVND (reference sequence). Unmatched junction bases numbered 3, after V lost 7 bases and J lost 0 bases. The CDR3 is 15 amino acids. CDR3 loop: CASIGQGDSNQPQHF. In DNA form, the CDR3 reads TGTGCCAGTATAGGACAGGGGGATAGCAATCAGCCCCAGCATTTT.

This chain joins TRBV10-3 and TRBJ2-1; TRBD2 matches at 7 bases. CDR3 length: 12 residues. V was clipped by 9 bases and J by 11 bases; unmatched bases: 10. The germline V gene has CDR1 ENHRY and CDR2 SYGVKD. CDR3 sequence (DNA): TGTGCCATTACTACTAACGGGGGGAAGCAGTTCTTC. It encodes CAITTNGGKQFF.

This clonotype appeared a single time. CDR3 sequence: CASTQPGKTQYF. The CDR3 coding sequence is TGTGCCAGCACCCAGCCGGGGAAGACCCAGTACTTC. V usage is TRBV6-6 and J usage is TRBJ2-5; D might be TRBD2 (5 bases). CDR1 and CDR2 (germline): MNHNY, SVGAGI (reference sequence). This CDR3 contains 12 residues. V was shortened by 7 bases and J by 6 bases, with 12 bases between the two germline ends.